The clone carrying this T cell receptor (beta chain) came up a few times. The antigen remains undetermined. The sample comes from a study of T cell responses to AZD1222 COVID-19 vaccine. The wider study: Second-dose recipients at about 4 or about 12 weeks were treated as one pooled group. General study results and limits: Scientists sampled the repertoires only once the peak T cell response had passed. When two AZD1222 doses had been given, Spike-specific TCR breadth and depth rose. Reportedly, nearly half of unique spike TCRs recognized epitopes outside B.1.351/B.1.1.7 mutations.

After removal of 4 bases from V and 2 bases from J, the junction contained 9 bases not matched to a gene. The CDR3 is 16 residues long. Germline CDR1 and CDR2: SGHRS and YFSETQ. The repertoire was sequenced with immunoSEQ multiplex PCR; TCRdb's copy has only in-frame clones and lacks some. The data contain about 120,000 clones, 80% to 90% of them singletons. The sample in question was peripheral blood, obtained on day 0 of AZD1222 vaccination. The source of this sequence is an adult in good health. The chain couples TRBV5-1 to TRBJ1-5, with 7 bases identical to TRBD1. The chain's CDR3 is CASSRDPTGGNQPQHF. In nucleotides, the CDR3 is TGCGCCAGCAGCCGTGACCCCACAGGGGGCAATCAGCCCCAGCATTTT.